The present T cell receptor (beta chain) was sequenced within a study of T cell responses to AZD1222 COVID-19 vaccine. Study context: Pooling was applied to second doses at about 4 or about 12 weeks.

There are 12 residues in the CDR3. Deletions cut 6 bases from V and 0 bases from J, with 6 bases between. From germline, CDR1 is PRHDT and CDR2 FYEKMQ (reference sequence). Study-wide results and limits: Every sample of the repertoires postdated the peak T cell response. Recipients of two AZD1222 doses showed rising Spike-specific TCR breadth and depth.

Generated by immunoSEQ multiplex PCR, the TCRdb table keeps only in-frame clones and is missing some. The repertoire consists of approximately 74,000 clones, with roughly 88% occurring once and the leading ten covering roughly 2.7%. Points on this clone: Its antigen is undetermined.

This sequence joins TRBV13 and TRBJ2-7; D is undetermined. This receptor was taken from an adult in good health. The sample here was peripheral blood, taken on day 0 of AZD1222 vaccination. The CDR3 reads CASSRYSYEQYF. The CDR3 DNA reads as TGTGCCAGCAGTCGGTACTCCTACGAGCAGTACTTC. Using reference TRBV13 and TRBJ2-7 for the parts outside the CDR3, the full variable domain is AAGVIQSPRHLIKEKRETATLKCYPIPRHDTVYWYQQGPGQDPQFLISFYEKMQSDKGSIPDRFSAQQFSDYHSELNMSSLELGDSALYFCASSRYSYEQYFGPGTRLTVT.